This TCR beta chain was profiled in a study of T cells in Graves' hyperthyroidism and ophthalmopathy. In this sample, this clonotype turned up many times. Its matching antigen is unknown. The CDR3 contains 14 residues. Germline lookup yields CDR1 DFQATT and CDR2 SNEGSKA (reference sequence). With 6 bases removed from V and 2 bases from J, the gap between germline ends came to 17 bases. RNA transcripts gave rise to amplified TCR beta CDR3 regions. The HTBI primer set served for first-round RT-PCR of the TCR CDR3. TCRdb itself ran the multiplex PCR reads through MiXCR, one entry per CDR3 protein. Of about 610,000 distinct CDR3 sequences listed, more than 15% were seen once; the top ten hold 2.5% to 4%. Clinical Activity Scores of at least 3, NOSPECS grades of at least 4 and durations under 3 months characterized ophthalmopathy patients. Patients showing uncontrolled infection, other autoimmune disease, pregnancy or lactation were ineligible. Diagnosis rested on symptoms, serum thyroxine and TRAb, thyroid ultrasound, and orbital computed tomography.

Findings of the study overall: Blood also contained most expanded thyroid clonotypes above 0.001.

The V gene is TRBV20-1, the J gene TRBJ2-7; D is possibly TRBD1 (5 bases). The sequence was collected from a woman aged 40 to 50 with Graves' ophthalmopathy. Sequenced material: blood. The CDR3, as DNA: TGCAGTGCCAGGGCGACATCTACCCCCTACGAGCAGTACTTC. Amino acids: CSARATSTPYEQYF.